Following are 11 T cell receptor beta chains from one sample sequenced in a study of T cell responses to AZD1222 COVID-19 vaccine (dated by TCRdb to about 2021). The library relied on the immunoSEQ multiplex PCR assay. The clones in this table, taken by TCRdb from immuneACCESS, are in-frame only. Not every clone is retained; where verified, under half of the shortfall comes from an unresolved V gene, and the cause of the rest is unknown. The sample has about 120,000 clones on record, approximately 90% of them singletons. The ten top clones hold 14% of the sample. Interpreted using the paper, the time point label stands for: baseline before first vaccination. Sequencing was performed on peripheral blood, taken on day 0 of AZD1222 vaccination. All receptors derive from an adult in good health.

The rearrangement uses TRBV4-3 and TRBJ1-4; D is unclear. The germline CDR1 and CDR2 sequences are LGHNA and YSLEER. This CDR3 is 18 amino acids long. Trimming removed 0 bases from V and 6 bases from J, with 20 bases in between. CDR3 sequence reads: CASSQECERDLGDEKLFF. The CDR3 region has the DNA TGCGCCAGCAGCCAAGAATGCGAGAGAGATCTTGGGGATGAAAAACTGTTTTTT.

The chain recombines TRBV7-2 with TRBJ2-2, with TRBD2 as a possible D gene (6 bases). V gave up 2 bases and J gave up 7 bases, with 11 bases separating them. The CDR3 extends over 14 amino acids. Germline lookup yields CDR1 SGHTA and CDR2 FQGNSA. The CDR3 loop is CASSLSGGHGELFF. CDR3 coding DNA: TGTGCCAGCAGCTTATCCGGGGGTCACGGGGAGCTGTTTTTT.

The CDR3 sequence: CASSSGGSKTYEQYF. The CDR3 nucleotides are TGTGCCAGCAGCTCTGGGGGTTCAAAAACCTACGAGCAGTACTTC. The chain uses TRBV5-5 and TRBJ2-7; perhaps D is TRBD1 or TRBD2 (5 bases each). V was cut by 3 bases and J by 2 bases, with 15 bases left in between. The CDR3 extends over 15 amino acids. Germline values: CDR1 SGHKS, CDR2 YYEKEE (reference sequence).

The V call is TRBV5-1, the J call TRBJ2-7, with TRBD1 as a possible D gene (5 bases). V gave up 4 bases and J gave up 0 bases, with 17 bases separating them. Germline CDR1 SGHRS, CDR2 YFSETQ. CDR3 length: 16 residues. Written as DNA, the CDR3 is TGCGCCAGCAGCCCCGAGACAGAATTCCTCTCCTACGAGCAGTACTTC. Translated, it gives CASSPETEFLSYEQYF.

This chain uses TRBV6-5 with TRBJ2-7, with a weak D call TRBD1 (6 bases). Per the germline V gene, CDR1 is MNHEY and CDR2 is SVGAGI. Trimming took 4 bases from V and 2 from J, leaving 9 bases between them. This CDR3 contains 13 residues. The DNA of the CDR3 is TGTGCCAGCAGTTCAGGGGCCACCTACGAGCAGTACTTC. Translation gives CASSSGATYEQYF.

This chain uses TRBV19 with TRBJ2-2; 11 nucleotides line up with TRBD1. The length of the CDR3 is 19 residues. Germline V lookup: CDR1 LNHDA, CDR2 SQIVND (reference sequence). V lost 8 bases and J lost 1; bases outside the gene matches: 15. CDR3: CASYSPPTDRGLNTGELFF. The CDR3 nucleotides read TGTGCCAGTTATTCCCCACCCACGGACAGGGGGCTGAACACCGGGGAGCTGTTTTTT.

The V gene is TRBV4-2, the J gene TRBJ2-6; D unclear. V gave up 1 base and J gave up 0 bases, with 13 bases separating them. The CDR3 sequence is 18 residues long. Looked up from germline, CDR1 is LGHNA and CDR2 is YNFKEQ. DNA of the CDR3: TGTGCCAGCAGCCAAGGGCTGGGAATCCTCTCTGGGGCCAACGTCCTGACTTTC. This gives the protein CASSQGLGILSGANVLTF.

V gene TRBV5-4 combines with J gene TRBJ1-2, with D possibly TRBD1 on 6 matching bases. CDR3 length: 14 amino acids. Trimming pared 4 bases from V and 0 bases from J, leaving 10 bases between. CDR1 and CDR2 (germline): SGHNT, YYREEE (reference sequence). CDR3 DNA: TGTGCCAGCAGCCTGACAGGCTCTAACTATGGCTACACCTTC. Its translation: CASSLTGSNYGYTF.

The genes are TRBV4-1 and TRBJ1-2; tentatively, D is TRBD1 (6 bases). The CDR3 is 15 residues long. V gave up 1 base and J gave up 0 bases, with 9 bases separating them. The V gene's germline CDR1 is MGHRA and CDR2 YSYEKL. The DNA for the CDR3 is TGCGCCAGCAGCCAAGGAGGACAGTCTAACTATGGCTACACCTTC. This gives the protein CASSQGGQSNYGYTF.

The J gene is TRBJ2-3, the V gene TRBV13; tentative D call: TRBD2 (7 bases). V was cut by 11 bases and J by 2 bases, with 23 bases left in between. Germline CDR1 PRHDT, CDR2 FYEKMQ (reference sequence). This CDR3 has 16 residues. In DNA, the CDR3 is TGTGCCCCGCCGGGGGGCCTTATCCCTTCCACAGATACGCAGTATTTT. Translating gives CAPPGGLIPSTDTQYF.

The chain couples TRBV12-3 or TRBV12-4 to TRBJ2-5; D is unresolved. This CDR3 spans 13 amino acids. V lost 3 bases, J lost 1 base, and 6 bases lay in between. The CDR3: CASSFVAQETQYF. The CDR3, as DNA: TGTGCCAGCAGTTTTGTTGCCCAAGAGACCCAGTACTTC.